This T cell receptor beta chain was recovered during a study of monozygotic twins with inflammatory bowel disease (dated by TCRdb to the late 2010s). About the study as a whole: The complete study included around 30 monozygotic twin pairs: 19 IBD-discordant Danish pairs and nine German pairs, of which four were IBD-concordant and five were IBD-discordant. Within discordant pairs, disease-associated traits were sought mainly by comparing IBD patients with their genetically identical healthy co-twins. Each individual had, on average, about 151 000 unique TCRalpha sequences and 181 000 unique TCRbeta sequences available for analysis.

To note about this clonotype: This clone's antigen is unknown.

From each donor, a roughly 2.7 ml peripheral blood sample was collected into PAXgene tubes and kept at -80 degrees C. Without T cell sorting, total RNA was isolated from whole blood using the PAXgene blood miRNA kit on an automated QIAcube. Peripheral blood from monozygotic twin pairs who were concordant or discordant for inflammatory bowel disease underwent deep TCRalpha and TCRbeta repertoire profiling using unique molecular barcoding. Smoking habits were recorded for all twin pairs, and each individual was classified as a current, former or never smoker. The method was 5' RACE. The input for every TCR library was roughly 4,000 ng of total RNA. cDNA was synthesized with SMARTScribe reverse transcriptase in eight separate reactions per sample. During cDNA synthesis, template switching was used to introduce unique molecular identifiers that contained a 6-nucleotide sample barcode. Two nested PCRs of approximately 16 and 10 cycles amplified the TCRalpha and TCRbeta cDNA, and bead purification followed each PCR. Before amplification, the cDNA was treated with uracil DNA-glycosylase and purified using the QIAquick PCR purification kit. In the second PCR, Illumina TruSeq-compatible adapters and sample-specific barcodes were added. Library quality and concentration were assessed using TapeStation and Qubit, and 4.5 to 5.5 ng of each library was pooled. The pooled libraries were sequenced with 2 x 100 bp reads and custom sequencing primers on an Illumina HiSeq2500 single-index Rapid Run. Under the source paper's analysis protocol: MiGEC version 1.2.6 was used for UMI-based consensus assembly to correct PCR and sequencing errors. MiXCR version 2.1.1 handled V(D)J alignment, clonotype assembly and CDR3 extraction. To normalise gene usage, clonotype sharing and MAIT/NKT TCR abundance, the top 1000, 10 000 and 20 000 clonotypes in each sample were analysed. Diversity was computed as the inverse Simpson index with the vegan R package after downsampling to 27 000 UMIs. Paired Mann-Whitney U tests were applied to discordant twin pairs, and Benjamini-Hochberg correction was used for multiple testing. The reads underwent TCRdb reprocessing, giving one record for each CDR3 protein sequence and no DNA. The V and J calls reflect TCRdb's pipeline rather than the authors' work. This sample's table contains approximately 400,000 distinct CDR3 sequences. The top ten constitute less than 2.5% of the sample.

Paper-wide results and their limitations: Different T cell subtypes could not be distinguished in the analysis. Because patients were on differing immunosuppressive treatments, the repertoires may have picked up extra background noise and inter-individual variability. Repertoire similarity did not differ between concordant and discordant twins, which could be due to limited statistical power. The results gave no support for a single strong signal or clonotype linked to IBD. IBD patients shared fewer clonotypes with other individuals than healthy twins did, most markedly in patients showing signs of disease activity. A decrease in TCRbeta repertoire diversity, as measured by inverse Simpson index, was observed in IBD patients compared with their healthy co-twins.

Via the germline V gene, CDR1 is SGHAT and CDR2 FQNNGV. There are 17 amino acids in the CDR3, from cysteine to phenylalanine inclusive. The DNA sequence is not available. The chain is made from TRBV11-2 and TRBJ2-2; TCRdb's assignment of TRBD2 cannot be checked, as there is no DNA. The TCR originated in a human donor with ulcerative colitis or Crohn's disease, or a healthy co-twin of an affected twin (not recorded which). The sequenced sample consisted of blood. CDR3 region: CASSLNGAGTNTGELFF.